The TCR beta chain described here comes from a study of blood T cell repertoires in COVID-19 (TCRdb year 2020). For the wider study: Recovered participants in ImmuneRACE Cohort 3 were defined as having two consecutive negative NP/OP PCR tests, clearance from a healthcare professional, or resolution of symptoms. Samples were obtained from the ongoing ImmuneRACE study (first 160 participants) and from some 1,200 subjects provided by 6 global collaborators. Where available, HLA class I and class II types were obtained from metadata supplied by the sample provider rather than from assay-based typing. Nearly every sample came with metadata listing a de-identified subject ID, COVID-19 status, age in years and sex. The repertoires were released in a freely available public database meant as a resource for research on the immune response to SARS-CoV-2. Samples from collaborators originated in the United States, Italy and Spain and spanned both the acute and convalescent phases of COVID-19. Deeply sampled blood TCRbeta repertoires from subjects exposed to, actively infected with, or recovered from COVID-19 were included in the dataset. The material from the prospective study consisted of cDNA or gDNA derived from T cells, B-cell-depleted T cells, or PBMCs. Results the study describes overall, beyond this receptor: How much clinical and demographic metadata was included differed by source and by participant, and the metadata was provided uncurated.

A single count supports this clone. The clone's antigen remains unknown. No per-base quality is available; no much larger clone lies one base away. The immunoSEQ Assay, a bias-controlled multiplex PCR, was used to amplify TCRbeta CDR3 regions from genomic DNA. As for the authors' bioinformatics: The number of nucleated cells in each sample was estimated from the amplification of reference gene primers within the assay. Sequence reads were collapsed and filtered to measure the absolute abundance of every unique TCRbeta CDR3 rearrangement. For each sample, productive Simpson clonality was calculated as the square root of Simpson's diversity index across productive rearrangements. The immuneACCESS repertoire file appears here via TCRdb, limited to in-frame rearrangements. These files lack a portion of the clones; in checked studies, under half of the deficit traces to unresolved V genes, and the cause of the others is not known. The V and J calls and the clone size are those of that table, but D and trimming were determined from the DNA. Recorded for this sample are roughly 160,000 clones; around three quarters of them occurred a single time. The biggest ten clones account for around 19% of the sample.

Enrolling through a virtual design, the prospective study's participants ranged in age from about 18 to 100 years and lived across approximately 25 United States geographic areas. In the prospective study, participants were assigned to cohorts based on the clinical history participants reported in a screening survey and a study questionnaire. Each participant in the prospective study had whole blood, serum and a nasopharyngeal or oropharyngeal swab collected by mobile phlebotomists. Participants in the prospective study had the option to provide additional blood draws and questionnaires over a 2-month period. Prospective study blood samples were shipped either frozen or at room temperature before DNA extraction. Reading from cysteine to phenylalanine, the CDR3 counts 15 amino acids. Only CDR3 DNA remains: 45 bases, in frame from the first base. From the germline V gene, CDR1 is SGHAT and CDR2 is FQNNGV. Trimmed from V: 3 bases; trimmed from J: 4 bases; junction bases lacking a gene match: 2.

The chain is encoded by TRBV11-2 joined to TRBJ1-5; 11 of the junction bases match TRBD1. The sequence derives from a woman aged 70 to 79 in a cohort exposed to, infected with or recovered from COVID-19 (not recorded which). Sequencing input: PBMCs or T cells enriched from blood (not recorded which). The sequenced DNA: TGTGCCAGCAGCTTGGACAGGGGGCTTAATCAGCCCCAGCATTTT. Translated, this gives CASSLDRGLNQPQHF.